This T cell receptor beta chain was found in a study of blood T cell repertoires in COVID-19. Authors' data handling: Counts of nucleated cells, estimated from reference gene primer amplification, were obtained. The data were produced by immunoSEQ multiplex PCR, yet TCRdb's version contains in-frame clones alone and is incomplete. V and J calls and clone size are copied from that table; D and trimming were computed from the DNA. The repertoire consists of 150,000 to 200,000 clones, with 65% to 85% occurring once and the leading ten covering approximately 10%. Unmatched junction bases numbered 7, after V lost 6 bases and J lost 3 bases. The CDR3 runs to 14 residues. The germline V gene encodes CDR1 SQVTM and CDR2 ANQGSEA.

The chain recombines TRBV29-1 with TRBJ2-1; 8 bases align to TRBD2. This sequence was found in a man in his fifties or sixties with active or convalescent COVID-19. What was sequenced was peripheral blood. The CDR3 coding sequence is TGCAGCGTCCCGAGGAGCGGGAGCTACAATGAGCAGTTCTTC. Translated, it gives CSVPRSGSYNEQFF.